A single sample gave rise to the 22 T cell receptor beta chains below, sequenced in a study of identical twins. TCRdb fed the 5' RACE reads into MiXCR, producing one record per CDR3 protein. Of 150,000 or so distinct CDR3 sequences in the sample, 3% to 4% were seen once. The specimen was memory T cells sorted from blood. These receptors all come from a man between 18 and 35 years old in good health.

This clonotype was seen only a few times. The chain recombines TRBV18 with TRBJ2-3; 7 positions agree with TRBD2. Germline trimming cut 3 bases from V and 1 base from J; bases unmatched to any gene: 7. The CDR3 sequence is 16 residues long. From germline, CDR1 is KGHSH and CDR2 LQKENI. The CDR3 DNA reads TGTGCCAGCTCACCGGTTGGAACTAGCGGCACAGATACGCAGTATTTT. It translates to CASSPVGTSGTDTQYF.

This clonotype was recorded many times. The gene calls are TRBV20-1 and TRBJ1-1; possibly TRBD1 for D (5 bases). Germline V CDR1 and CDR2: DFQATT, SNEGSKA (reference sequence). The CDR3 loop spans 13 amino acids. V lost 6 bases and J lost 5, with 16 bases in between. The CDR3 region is CSASRGGRTEAFF. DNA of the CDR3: TGCAGTGCGTCCCGTGGGGGTCGGACTGAAGCTTTCTTT.

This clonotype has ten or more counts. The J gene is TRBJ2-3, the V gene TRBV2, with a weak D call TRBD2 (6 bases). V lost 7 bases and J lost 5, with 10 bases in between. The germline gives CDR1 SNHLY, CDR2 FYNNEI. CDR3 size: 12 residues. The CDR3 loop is CASIEEGDTQYF. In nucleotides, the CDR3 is TGTGCCAGCATTGAGGAGGGAGATACGCAGTATTTT. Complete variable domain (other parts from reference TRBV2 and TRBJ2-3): EPEVTQTPSHQVTQMGQEVILRCVPISNHLYFYWYRQILGQKVEFLVSFYNNEISEKSEIFDDQFSVERPDGSNFTLKIRSTKLEDSAMYFCASIEEGDTQYFGPGTRLTVL.

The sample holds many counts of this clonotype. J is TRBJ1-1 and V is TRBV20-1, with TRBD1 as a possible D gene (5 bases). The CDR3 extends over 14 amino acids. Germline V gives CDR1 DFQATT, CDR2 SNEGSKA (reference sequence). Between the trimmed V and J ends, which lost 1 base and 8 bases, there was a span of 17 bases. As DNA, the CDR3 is TGCAGTGCTAGAGCCACTGACAGATCACGAGAAGCTTTCTTT. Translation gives CSARATDRSREAFF.

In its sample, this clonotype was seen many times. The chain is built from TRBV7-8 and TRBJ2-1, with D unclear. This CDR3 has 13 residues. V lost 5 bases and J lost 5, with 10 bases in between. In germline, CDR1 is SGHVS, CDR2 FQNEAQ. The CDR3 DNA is TGTGCCAGCAGCCGTAGAATGAACAATGAGCAGTTCTTC. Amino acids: CASSRRMNNEQFF. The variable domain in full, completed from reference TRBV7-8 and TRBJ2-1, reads GAGVSQSPRYKVAKRGQDVALRCDPISGHVSLFWYQQALGQGPEFLTYFQNEAQLDKSGLPSDRFFAERPEGSVSTLKIQRTQQEDSAVYLCASSRRMNNEQFFGPGTRLTVL.

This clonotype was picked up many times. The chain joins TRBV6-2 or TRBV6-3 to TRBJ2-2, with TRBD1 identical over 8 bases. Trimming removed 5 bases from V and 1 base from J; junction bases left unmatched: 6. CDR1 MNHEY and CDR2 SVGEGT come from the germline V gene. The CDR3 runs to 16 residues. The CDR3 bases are TGTGCCAGCAGTAAAGACAGGGGATGGAACACCGGGGAGCTGTTTTTT. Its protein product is CASSKDRGWNTGELFF.

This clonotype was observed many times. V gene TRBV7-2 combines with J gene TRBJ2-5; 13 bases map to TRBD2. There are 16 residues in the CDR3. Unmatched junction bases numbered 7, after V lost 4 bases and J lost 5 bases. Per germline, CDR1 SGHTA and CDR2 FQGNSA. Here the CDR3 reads CASSSRTSGSRETQYF. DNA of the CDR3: TGTGCCAGCAGCTCTCGGACTAGCGGGAGCCGCGAGACCCAGTACTTC.

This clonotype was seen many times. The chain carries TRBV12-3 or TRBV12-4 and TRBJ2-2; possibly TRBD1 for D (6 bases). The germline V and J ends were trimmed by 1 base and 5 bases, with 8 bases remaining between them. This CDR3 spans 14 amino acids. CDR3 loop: CASSLGGQTGELFF. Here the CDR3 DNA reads TGTGCCAGCAGTTTAGGGGGGCAAACCGGGGAGCTGTTTTTT.

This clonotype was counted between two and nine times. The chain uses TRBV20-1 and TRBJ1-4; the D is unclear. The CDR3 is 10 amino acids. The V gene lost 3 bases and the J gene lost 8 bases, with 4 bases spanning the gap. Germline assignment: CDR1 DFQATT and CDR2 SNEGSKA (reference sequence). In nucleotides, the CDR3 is TGCAGTGCTAGCCGGGAAAAACTGTTTTTT. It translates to CSASREKLFF.

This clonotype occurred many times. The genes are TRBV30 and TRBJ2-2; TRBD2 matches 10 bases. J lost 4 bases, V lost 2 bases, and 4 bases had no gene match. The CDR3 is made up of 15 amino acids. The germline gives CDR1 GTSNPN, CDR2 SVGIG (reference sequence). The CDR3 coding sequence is TGTGCCTGGAGTTTTAGCGGGAGGTCCACCGGGGAGCTGTTTTTT. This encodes CAWSFSGRSTGELFF.

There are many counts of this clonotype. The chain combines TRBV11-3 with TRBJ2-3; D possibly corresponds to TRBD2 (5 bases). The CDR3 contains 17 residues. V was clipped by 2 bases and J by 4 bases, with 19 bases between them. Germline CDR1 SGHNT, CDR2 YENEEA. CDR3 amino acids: CASSLPGSGSGSDTQYF. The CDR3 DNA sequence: TGTGCCAGCAGCTTACCTGGTAGTGGGAGTGGTTCAGATACGCAGTATTTT.

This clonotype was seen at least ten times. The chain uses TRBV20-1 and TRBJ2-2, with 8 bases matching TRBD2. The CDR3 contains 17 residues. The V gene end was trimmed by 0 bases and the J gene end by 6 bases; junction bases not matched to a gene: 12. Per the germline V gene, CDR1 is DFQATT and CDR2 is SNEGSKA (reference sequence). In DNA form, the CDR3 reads TGCAGTGCTAGAGACCCCCGGCGGGGGGCCATCCCCGGGGAGCTGTTTTTT. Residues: CSARDPRRGAIPGELFF.

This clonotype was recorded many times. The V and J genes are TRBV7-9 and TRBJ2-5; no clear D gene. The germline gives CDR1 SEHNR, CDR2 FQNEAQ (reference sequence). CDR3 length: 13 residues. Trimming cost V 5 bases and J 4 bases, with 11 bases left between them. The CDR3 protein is CASSPLYRETQYF. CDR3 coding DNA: TGTGCCAGCAGCCCCCTCTATCGAGAGACCCAGTACTTC.

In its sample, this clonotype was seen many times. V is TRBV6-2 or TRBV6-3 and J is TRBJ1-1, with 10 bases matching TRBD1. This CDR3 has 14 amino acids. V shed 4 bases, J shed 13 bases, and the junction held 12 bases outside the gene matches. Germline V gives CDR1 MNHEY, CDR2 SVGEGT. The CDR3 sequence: CASSSTGGSALGFF. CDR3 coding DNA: TGTGCCAGCAGTTCGACAGGGGGCTCGGCGTTGGGTTTCTTT.

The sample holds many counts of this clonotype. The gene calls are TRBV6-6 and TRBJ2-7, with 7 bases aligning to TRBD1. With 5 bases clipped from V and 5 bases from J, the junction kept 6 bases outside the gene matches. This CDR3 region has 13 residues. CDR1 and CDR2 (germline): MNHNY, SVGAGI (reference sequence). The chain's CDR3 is CASSDRQGNEQYF. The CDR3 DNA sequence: TGTGCCAGCAGTGACAGACAGGGTAACGAGCAGTACTTC.

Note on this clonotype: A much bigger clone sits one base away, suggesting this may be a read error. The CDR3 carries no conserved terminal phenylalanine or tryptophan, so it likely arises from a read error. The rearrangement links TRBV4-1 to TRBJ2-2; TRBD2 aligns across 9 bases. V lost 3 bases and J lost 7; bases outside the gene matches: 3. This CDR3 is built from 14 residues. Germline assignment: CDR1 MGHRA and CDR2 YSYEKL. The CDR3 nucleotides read TGCGCCAGCAGCCAGCGGGAGGGAGGCGGGGAGCTGTTTTGT. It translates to CASSQREGGGELFC.

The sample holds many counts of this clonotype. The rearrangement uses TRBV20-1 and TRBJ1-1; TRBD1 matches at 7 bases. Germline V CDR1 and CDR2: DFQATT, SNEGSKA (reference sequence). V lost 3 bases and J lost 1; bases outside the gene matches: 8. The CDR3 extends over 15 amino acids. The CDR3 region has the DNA TGCAGTGCTAGGGAGAACAGACAGGGGAACACTGAAGCTTTCTTT. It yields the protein CSARENRQGNTEAFF.

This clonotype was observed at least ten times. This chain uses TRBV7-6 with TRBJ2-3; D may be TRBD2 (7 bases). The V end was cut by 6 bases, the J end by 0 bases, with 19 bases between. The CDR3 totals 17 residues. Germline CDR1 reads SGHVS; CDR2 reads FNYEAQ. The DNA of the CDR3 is TGTGCCAGCAGTCAAGGGGGGGGCGGGAAGAGCACAGATACGCAGTATTTT. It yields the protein CASSQGGGGKSTDTQYF.

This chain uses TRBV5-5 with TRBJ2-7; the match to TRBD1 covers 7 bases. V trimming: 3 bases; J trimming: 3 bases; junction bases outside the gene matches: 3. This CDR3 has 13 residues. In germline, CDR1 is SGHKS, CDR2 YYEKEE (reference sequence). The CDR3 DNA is TGTGCCAGCAGCTGGGGACAGCTCTACGAGCAGTACTTC. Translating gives CASSWGQLYEQYF.

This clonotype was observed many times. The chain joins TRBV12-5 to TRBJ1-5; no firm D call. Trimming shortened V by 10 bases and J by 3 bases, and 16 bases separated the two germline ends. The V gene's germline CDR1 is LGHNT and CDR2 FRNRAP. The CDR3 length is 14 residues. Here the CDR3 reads CANPRGRHNQPQHF. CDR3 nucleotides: TGTGCTAATCCCCGAGGACGGCACAATCAGCCCCAGCATTTT. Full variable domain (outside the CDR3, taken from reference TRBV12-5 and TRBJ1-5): DARVTQTPRHKVTEMGQEVTMRCQPILGHNTVFWYRQTMMQGLELLAYFRNRAPLDDSGMPKDRFSAEMPDATLATLKIQPSEPRDSAVYFCANPRGRHNQPQHFGDGTRLSIL.

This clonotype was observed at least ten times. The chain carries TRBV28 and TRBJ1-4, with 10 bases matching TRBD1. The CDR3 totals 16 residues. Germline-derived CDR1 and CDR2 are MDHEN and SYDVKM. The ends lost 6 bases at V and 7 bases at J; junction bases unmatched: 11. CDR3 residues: CASSPTGTGEREKLFF. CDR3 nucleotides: TGTGCCAGCAGCCCTACAGGGACAGGGGAACGTGAAAAACTGTTTTTT.

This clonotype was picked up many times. DNA for the CDR3: TGCGCCAGCAGCCAAGGGGTCTTCAACTCTGGAAACACCATATATTTT. Residues: CASSQGVFNSGNTIYF. The rearrangement links TRBV4-1 to TRBJ1-3, with D uncertain. Trimming cost V 1 base and J 0 bases, with 10 bases left between them. From germline, CDR1 is MGHRA and CDR2 YSYEKL. There are 16 residues in the CDR3.